The 13 T cell receptor beta chains below all came from one sample that was sequenced in a study of T cell responses to AZD1222 COVID-19 vaccine. Assay used: immunoSEQ multiplex PCR; TCRdb lists only in-frame clones, some missing. The table lists about 170,000 clones, around 90% of them singletons, with 2.6% in the top ten. The sequences come from peripheral blood, collected on day 0 of AZD1222 vaccination. The source of these receptors is an adult in good health.

The V and J genes are TRBV28 and TRBJ2-7, with D unresolved. The CDR3 is made up of 13 amino acids. The V end lost 7 bases, the J end lost 1 base, and 11 bases lay between the germline ends. From germline, CDR1 is MDHEN and CDR2 SYDVKM. The CDR3 here is CASTAEPSYEQYF. The CDR3 coding sequence is TGTGCCAGCACGGCTGAGCCTTCCTACGAGCAGTACTTC.

The chain uses TRBV11-2 and TRBJ2-7, with 12 bases identical to TRBD2. The CDR3 has 15 residues. The germline gives CDR1 SGHAT, CDR2 FQNNGV. J lost 2 bases, V lost 5 bases, and 4 bases had no gene match. CDR3: CASSVSSGRAYEQYF. The CDR3 coding sequence is TGTGCCAGCAGCGTATCTAGCGGGAGGGCCTACGAGCAGTACTTC.

The V and J genes are TRBV18 and TRBJ1-1; D gene uncertain. The V end was cut by 5 bases, the J end by 6 bases, with 10 bases between. The CDR3 sequence is 12 residues long. Germline V lookup: CDR1 KGHSH, CDR2 LQKENI. The CDR3 here is CASSSGSPEAFF. CDR3 nucleotide sequence: TGTGCCAGCTCATCAGGATCCCCTGAAGCTTTCTTT.

The chain employs TRBV24-1 and TRBJ2-1; weak D call: TRBD2 (7 bases). This CDR3 comprises 16 residues. Germline CDR1 is KGHDR and CDR2 is SFDVKD. V shed 6 bases and J shed 8 bases, with 22 bases lying between them. The CDR3, as DNA: TGTGCCACCAGTCCAAGGGGGGCGGGAGATCGGGATGAGCAGTTCTTC. This translates into CATSPRGAGDRDEQFF.

The rearrangement links TRBV27 to TRBJ2-7, with TRBD1 identical over 8 bases. This CDR3 spans 12 amino acids. Germline V gene sequence: CDR1 MNHEY, CDR2 SMNVEV (reference sequence). The junction had 2 bases not matched to a gene; V was cut back by 8 bases and J by 2 bases. CDR3 DNA sequence: TGTGCCAGCCAGACAGGGGCCTACGAGCAGTACTTC. Translated: CASQTGAYEQYF.

The chain links TRBV6-5 to TRBJ2-7; tentative D call: TRBD1 (6 bases). The CDR3 is 13 residues long. Trimming left V 4 bases short and J 7 bases short, with 14 bases between. Germline values: CDR1 MNHEY, CDR2 SVGAGI. The CDR3 loop reads CASSWRQVGEQYF. The CDR3 bases are TGTGCCAGCAGTTGGCGACAGGTCGGGGAGCAGTACTTC.

The chain recombines TRBV19 with TRBJ1-1; no firm D call. The CDR3 length is 17 residues. V was pared by 7 bases and J by 2 bases, with 23 bases between. CDR1 is LNHDA, CDR2 SQIVND, per germline (reference sequence). The CDR3 DNA sequence: TGTGCCAGTACTCTGACGACCTTTAGGGTTGGCAACACTGAAGCTTTCTTT. Residues: CASTLTTFRVGNTEAFF.

The chain combines TRBV7-9 with TRBJ2-2, with a weak D call TRBD1 (5 bases). The V end lost 5 bases, the J end lost 0 bases, and 16 bases lay between the germline ends. The CDR3 runs 17 residues. The germline V gene has CDR1 SEHNR and CDR2 FQNEAQ (reference sequence). CDR3 nucleotides: TGTGCCAGCAGCCCTCCGAGCGCAGGGCCGAACACCGGGGAGCTGTTTTTT. Translated, it gives CASSPPSAGPNTGELFF.

V and J are TRBV6-5 and TRBJ1-1; TRBD1 might be the D (6 bases). Germline V lookup: CDR1 MNHEY, CDR2 SVGAGI. The V gene lost 5 bases and the J gene lost 1 base, with 11 bases spanning the gap. CDR3 length: 14 residues. The CDR3 loop is CASSPGQSNTEAFF. The CDR3 bases are TGTGCCAGCAGTCCCGGACAGTCGAACACTGAAGCTTTCTTT.

The genes are TRBV5-1 and TRBJ2-7; no reliable D call. This CDR3 region has 13 residues. Trimming removed 0 bases at V and 1 base at J, with 5 bases between. Germline V gene lookup returns CDR1 SGHRS and CDR2 YFSETQ. The CDR3 DNA is TGCGCCAGCAGCTTGGCTCAGTCCTACGAGCAGTACTTC. Translation gives CASSLAQSYEQYF. Supplemented by reference TRBV5-1 and TRBJ2-7, the full variable domain reads KAGVTQTPRYLIKTRGQQVTLSCSPISGHRSVSWYQQTPGQGLQFLFEYFSETQRNKGNFPGRFSGRQFSNSRSEMNVSTLELGDSALYLCASSLAQSYEQYFGPGTRLTVT.

In nucleotides, the CDR3 is TGTGCCAGTAGTATTCGACAGGAGCTTTGGGGGTACACCTTC. It yields the protein CASSIRQELWGYTF. The chain is built from TRBV19 and TRBJ1-2; a weak D match, TRBD1 (6 bases). The germline gives CDR1 LNHDA, CDR2 SQIVND (reference sequence). The CDR3 spans 14 residues. V was trimmed by 3 bases and J by 11 bases, leaving 19 bases between them. The variable domain in full, completed from reference TRBV19 and TRBJ1-2, reads DGGITQSPKYLFRKEGQNVTLSCEQNLNHDAMYWYRQDPGQGLRLIYYSQIVNDFQKGDIAEGYSVSREKKESFPLTVTSAQKNPTAFYLCASSIRQELWGYTFGSGTRLTVV.

This clone has only a few counts. This rearrangement joins TRBV12-3 or TRBV12-4 to TRBJ2-3; weak D call: TRBD2 (5 bases). This CDR3 has 12 residues. Trimming removed 5 bases from V and 6 bases from J, with 9 bases in between. In nucleotides, the CDR3 is TGTGCCAGCAGTCCTTTAGCGGATACGCAGTATTTT. Protein: CASSPLADTQYF.

A few counts support this clone. The CDR3 DNA follows: TGTGCCAGCAGCCAGGGTGCTGGCTACACCTTC. Protein: CASSQGAGYTF. The rearrangement joins TRBV6-6 to TRBJ1-2, with a possible D match to TRBD1 (5 bases). The V gene lost 6 bases and the J gene lost 7 bases, with 9 bases spanning the gap. The length of the CDR3 is 11 residues. Germline loops: CDR1 MNHNY, CDR2 SVGAGI (reference sequence).